The clone carrying this T cell receptor (beta chain) was seen just once. The record originates from a study of blood T cell repertoires in COVID-19. Study in general: Nucleic acid was either cDNA or gDNA, and it came from T cells, B-cell-depleted T cells, or PBMCs.

The V and J ends lost 5 bases and 2 bases respectively, with 16 bases between them. Germline CDR1 SGHAT, CDR2 FQNNGV. This CDR3 is built from 15 residues. The protocol was immunoSEQ multiplex PCR, while the TCRdb copy is restricted to in-frame clones and leaves out a portion. The sample yields around 200,000 clones, about 83% seen once. The sample taken for sequencing was peripheral blood. This TCR was sampled from a woman aged 25 to 39 with COVID-19, enrolled during active disease. This chain links TRBV11-2 with TRBJ2-7; the D gene is possibly TRBD1 (6 bases). The CDR3 region is CASSPRDKGAYEQYF. For the CDR3, the DNA is TGTGCCAGCAGCCCCCGGGACAAGGGAGCCTACGAGCAGTACTTC.